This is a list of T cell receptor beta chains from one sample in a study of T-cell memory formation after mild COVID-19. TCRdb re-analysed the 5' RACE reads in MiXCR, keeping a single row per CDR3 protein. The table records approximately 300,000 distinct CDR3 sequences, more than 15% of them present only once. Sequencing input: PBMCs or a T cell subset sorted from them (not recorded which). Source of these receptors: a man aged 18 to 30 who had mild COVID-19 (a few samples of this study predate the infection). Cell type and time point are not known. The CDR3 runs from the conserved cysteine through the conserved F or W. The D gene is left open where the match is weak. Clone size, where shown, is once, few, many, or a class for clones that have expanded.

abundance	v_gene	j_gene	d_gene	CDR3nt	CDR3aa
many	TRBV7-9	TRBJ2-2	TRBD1	TGTGCCAGCAGAGGACCACTTCGGACAGGCCCCATGGCCGGGGAGCTGTTTTTT	CASRGPLRTGPMAGELFF
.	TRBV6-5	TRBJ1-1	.	TGTGCCAGCAGTAACCTGGCGGGGGGTCGGGAGGGCACTGAAGCTTTCTTT	CASSNLAGGREGTEAFF
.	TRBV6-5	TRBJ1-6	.	TGTGCCAGCAGTTACAATCTGGAACTGTATTCACCCCTCCACTTT	CASSYNLELYSPLHF
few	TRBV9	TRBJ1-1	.	TGTGCCAGCAGCGTATCTGTGGGGGTCACTGAAGCTTTCTTT	CASSVSVGVTEAFF
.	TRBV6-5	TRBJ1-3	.	TGTGCCAGCAGGGCCCCCATGGGGGGTGGAAACACCATATATTTT	CASRAPMGGGNTIYF
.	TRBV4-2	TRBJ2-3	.	TGTGCCAGCAGCCAAGATCCCGGGGCCTTAGAGGATACGCAGTATTTT	CASSQDPGALEDTQYF
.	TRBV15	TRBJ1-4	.	TGTGCCACCAGCAGAGTCGCCGTCGAGCGAGCGAATGAAAAACTGTTTTTT	CATSRVAVERANEKLFF
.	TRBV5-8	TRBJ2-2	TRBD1	TGTGCCAGCAGCATGGGACAGAGGGGAACCGGGGAGCTGTTTTTT	CASSMGQRGTGELFF
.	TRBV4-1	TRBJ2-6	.	TGCGCCAGCAGCCGGGGAGGTGGGGCCAACGTCCTGACTTTC	CASSRGGGANVLTF
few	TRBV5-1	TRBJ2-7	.	TGCGCCAGCAGCTTGATCGGGGGTGAGTTCTACGAGCAGTACTTC	CASSLIGGEFYEQYF
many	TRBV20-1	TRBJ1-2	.	TGCAGTGCTGCCCAAAACTATGGCTACACCTTC	CSAAQNYGYTF
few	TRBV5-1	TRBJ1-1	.	TGCGCCAGCAGCTCGTCGACCGCGACTGAAGCTTTCTTT	CASSSSTATEAFF
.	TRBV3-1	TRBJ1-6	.	TGTGCCAGCAGCCCCCTGGGGGAGAGCTCCTATAATTCACCCCTCCACTTT	CASSPLGESSYNSPLHF
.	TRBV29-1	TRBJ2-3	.	TGCAGCGTTCTCTTCCAGGGAAAAGATACGCAGTATTTT	CSVLFQGKDTQYF
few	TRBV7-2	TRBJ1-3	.	TGTGCCAGCAGCTTAGTAGCGGGCAACGCTGGAAACACCATATATTTT	CASSLVAGNAGNTIYF
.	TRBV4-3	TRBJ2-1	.	TGCGCCAGCAGCCAAGATCTAAGGAGTGAGCAGTTCTTC	CASSQDLRSEQFF
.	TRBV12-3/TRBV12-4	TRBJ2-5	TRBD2	TGTGCCAGCAGTTTTGGACCGGGAGGGGAGACCCAGTACTTC	CASSFGPGGETQYF
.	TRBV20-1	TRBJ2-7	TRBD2	TGCAGTGCTTCTCGGACTAGCGGCTCCTACGAGCAGTACTTC	CSASRTSGSYEQYF
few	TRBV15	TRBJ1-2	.	TGTGCCACCAGCTCGAAAGGCCGCTATGGCTACACCTTC	CATSSKGRYGYTF
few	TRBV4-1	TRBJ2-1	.	TGCGCCAGCAGCCAAGTCCCCTGGGGGCAGCCGTTCTTC	CASSQVPWGQPFF
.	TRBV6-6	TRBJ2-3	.	TGTGCCAGCAGTCCGTACTCCTGGGGGGATACGCAGTATTTT	CASSPYSWGDTQYF
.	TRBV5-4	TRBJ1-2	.	TGTGCCAGCAGCGGTGAGGGGGACAATGGCTACACCTTC	CASSGEGDNGYTF
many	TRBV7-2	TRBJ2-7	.	TGTGCCAGCAGCTTTAAGGACGGCTCCTACGAGCAGTACTTC	CASSFKDGSYEQYF
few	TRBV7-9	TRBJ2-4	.	TGTGCCAGCAGCTCGCCCGGGGGGCCGGGGAACATTCAGTACTTC	CASSSPGGPGNIQYF
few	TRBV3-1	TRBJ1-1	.	TGTGCCAGCAGCCCCCGGGACGCCATGAACACTGAAGCTTTCTTT	CASSPRDAMNTEAFF
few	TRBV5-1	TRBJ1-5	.	TGCGCCAGCAGCTTGCTTCCGGGAGAGGGCAATCAGCCCCAGCATTTT	CASSLLPGEGNQPQHF
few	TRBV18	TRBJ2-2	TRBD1	TGTGCCAGCTCACCAGTCGGACAGGAAAGCACCGGGGAGCTGTTTTTT	CASSPVGQESTGELFF
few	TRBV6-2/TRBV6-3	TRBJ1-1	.	TGTGCCAGCAGTTTCCCCCAACAGGGGAACACTGAAGCTTTCTTT	CASSFPQQGNTEAFF
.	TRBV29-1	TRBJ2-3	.	TGCAGCGATGAGGGCCCGGACTATTTGGGCCCAGATACGCAGTATTTT	CSDEGPDYLGPDTQYF
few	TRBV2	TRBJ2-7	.	TGTGCCAGCACCCCCAAGGGGGTCATGGGTTACGAGCAGTACTTC	CASTPKGVMGYEQYF
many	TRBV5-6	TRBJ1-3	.	TGTGCCAGCAGCTTGACGATCTCTGGAAACACCATATATTTT	CASSLTISGNTIYF
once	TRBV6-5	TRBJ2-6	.	TGTGCCAGCAGTTCCGGACTAAGGGGGTGGGCCAACGTCCTGACTTTC	CASSSGLRGWANVLTF
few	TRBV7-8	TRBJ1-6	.	TGTGCCAGCAGCTTAGAAAGGCCTCTCGAATATTCACCCCTCCACTTT	CASSLERPLEYSPLHF
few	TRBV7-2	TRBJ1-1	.	TGTGCCAGCAGCTCAGACGCGCTTAACACTGAAGCTTTCTTT	CASSSDALNTEAFF
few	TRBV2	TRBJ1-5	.	TGTGCCACCTCATCGGGGAATAGCAATCAGCCCCAGCATTTT	CATSSGNSNQPQHF
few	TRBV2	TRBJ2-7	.	TGTGCCAGCACTCAGAGCGGTGAGCAGTACTTC	CASTQSGEQYF
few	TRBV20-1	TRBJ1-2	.	TGCAGTGCTTCGGGAAAACGGCTCTATGGCTACACCTTC	CSASGKRLYGYTF
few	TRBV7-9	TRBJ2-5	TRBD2	TGTGCCAGCAGCTTATTGACTAGCGGGGACGGGGGTCAAGAGACCCAGTACTTC	CASSLLTSGDGGQETQYF
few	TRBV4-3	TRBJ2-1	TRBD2	TGCGCCAGCAGCCAAAGTAGCGGGGGGGCCTACAATGAGCAGTTCTTC	CASSQSSGGAYNEQFF
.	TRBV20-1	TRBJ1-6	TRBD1	TGCAGTGCTAGAGGCAGGGGGGAGTATAATTCACCCCTCCACTTT	CSARGRGEYNSPLHF
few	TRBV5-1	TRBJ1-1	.	TGCGCCAGCAGCTTGGATGTTGGCGCTGAAGCTTTCTTT	CASSLDVGAEAFF
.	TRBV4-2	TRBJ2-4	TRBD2	TGTGCCAGCAGCCAAGAAACCTACCCCCGGGGGGACATTCAGTACTTC	CASSQETYPRGDIQYF
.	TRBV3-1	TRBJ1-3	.	TGTGCCAGCAGCCTTCGGACAGTCGACACCATATATTTT	CASSLRTVDTIYF
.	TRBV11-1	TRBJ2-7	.	TGTGCCAGCAGCTTAGTAGGCAAAGAGCAGTACTTC	CASSLVGKEQYF
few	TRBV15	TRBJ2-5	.	TGTGCCACCAGCAGAGACAGGGGCGTCGAGACCCAGTACTTC	CATSRDRGVETQYF
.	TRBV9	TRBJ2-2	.	TGTGCCAGCAGCGTACGAGGCAGGGCGAACACCGGGGAGCTGTTTTTT	CASSVRGRANTGELFF
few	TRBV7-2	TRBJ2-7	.	TGTGCCAGCAGCCGGGGACACCTCGAGCAGTACTTC	CASSRGHLEQYF
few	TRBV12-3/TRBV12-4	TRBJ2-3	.	TGTGCCAGCAGCCCCCCGCGGGGACGTACAGATACGCAGTATTTT	CASSPPRGRTDTQYF
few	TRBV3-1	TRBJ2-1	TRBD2	TGTGCCAGCAGCCGGACTAGCGGTCGTTCCTACAATGAGCAGTTCTTC	CASSRTSGRSYNEQFF
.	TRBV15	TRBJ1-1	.	TGTGCCACCAGCAGAGCAGGGCCCGGAGAGAACACTGAAGCTTTCTTT	CATSRAGPGENTEAFF
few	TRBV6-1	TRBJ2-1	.	TGTGCCAGCAGTGAACTGGGGGGTCTGGGAGAGCAGTTCTTC	CASSELGGLGEQFF
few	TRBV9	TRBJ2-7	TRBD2	TGTGCCAGCAGCGTGGACGCGGGACTAAGCTCCTACGAGCAGTACTTC	CASSVDAGLSSYEQYF
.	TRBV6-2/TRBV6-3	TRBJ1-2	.	TGTGCCAGCAGTTACGGAAACTCCGGGCTCGACGGCTACACCTTC	CASSYGNSGLDGYTF
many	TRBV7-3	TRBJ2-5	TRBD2	TGTGCCAGCAGTACGACCGGGGGGGCCGAGACCCAGTACTTC	CASSTTGGAETQYF
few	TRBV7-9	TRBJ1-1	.	TGTGCCAGCAGCTTAGTGGAGATCACGAACACTGAAGCTTTCTTT	CASSLVEITNTEAFF
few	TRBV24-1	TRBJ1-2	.	TGTGCCACCAGTCTGTCCGGGGGCGAGGGCGGCTACACCTTC	CATSLSGGEGGYTF